Listed below are T cell receptor beta chains from one sample, sequenced in a study of cytomegalovirus exposure and HLA in healthy donors. TCRdb keeps only in-frame clones here, not all; method: immunoSEQ multiplex PCR. The sample holds some 120,000 clones; over 70% are singletons and the top ten take nearly 9.5%. What was sequenced was PBMCs. The receptors derive from a woman aged 45-65 years in good health and CMV-seropositive. Each CDR3 is given with its conserved first and last residue. The D gene is left open where the match is weak. The size of a clone is reported for some rows only, either as once, few or many, or as a class for expanded clones.

d_call,v_call,clone_size,j_call,cdr3_length,cdr3_nt,cdr3_aa
NA,TRBV4-1,NA,TRBJ1-4,15,TGCGCCAGCAGCCAAGATGGTGGACTAGGGGCAAAACTGTTTTTT,CASSQDGGLGAKLFF
NA,TRBV7-9,NA,TRBJ2-5,15,TGTGCCAGCAGCGTTAATGGGCCGCAGGGGGAGACCCAGTACTTC,CASSVNGPQGETQYF
NA,TRBV7-2,NA,TRBJ1-5,13,TGTGCCAGCAGCTTAGTCCCCTATCAGCCCCAGCATTTT,CASSLVPYQPQHF
TRBD1,TRBV9,few,TRBJ1-1,15,TGTGCCAGCAGCTTCACGGCAGGGGGCGAGACTGAAGCTTTCTTT,CASSFTAGGETEAFF
NA,TRBV10-3,NA,TRBJ2-7,12,TGTGCCATCCTTGGGCCTGGCGCGACACCCATCTTC,CAILGPGATPIF
NA,TRBV5-6,NA,TRBJ2-3,16,TGTGCCAGCAGCTTGGGGCACCGAAGAAGCACAGATACGCAGTATTTT,CASSLGHRRSTDTQYF
NA,TRBV12-5,NA,TRBJ2-1,16,TGTGCTAGTGGTTTGGGCTTAAAGACTAGTTACAATGAGCAGTTCTTC,CASGLGLKTSYNEQFF
NA,TRBV7-9,NA,TRBJ2-2,12,TGTGCCAGCAGCCGAGGGCCCGGGGAGCTGTTTTTT,CASSRGPGELFF
TRBD1,TRBV10-3,few,TRBJ1-1,15,TGTGCCATCAGTCCATCTACAGGGGACCGCACTGAAGCTTTCTTT,CAISPSTGDRTEAFF
TRBD1,TRBV30,NA,TRBJ2-2,13,TGTGTCTGTAGCCCGGGACAGGTCGGGGAGCTGTTTTTT,CVCSPGQVGELFF
TRBD1,TRBV6-6,few,TRBJ1-6,14,TGTGCCACATTGACAGGGGCGTCTTATTCACCCCTCCACTTT,CATLTGASYSPLHF
TRBD2,TRBV5-1,NA,TRBJ2-1,16,TGCGCCAGCAGCTTGGGACTAGCGGGAGGGTTGGATGAGCAGTTCTTC,CASSLGLAGGLDEQFF
TRBD2,TRBV11-2,NA,TRBJ2-1,15,TGTGCCAGCAGCTCCACCGGGACTAGCGGGAGTCCTCAGTTCTTC,CASSSTGTSGSPQFF
TRBD2,TRBV7-8,NA,TRBJ2-7,16,TGTGCCAGCAGCTCAGAATGGACTAGCGGGGTGTACGAGCAGTACTTC,CASSSEWTSGVYEQYF
NA,TRBV30,few,TRBJ1-2,14,TGTGCCTGGAGACTACCTGGACGCCAGGGGGGCTACACCTTC,CAWRLPGRQGGYTF
TRBD1,TRBV2,NA,TRBJ2-7,14,TGTGCCAGCAATGGACAGGGGGTCTCCTACGAGCAGTACTTC,CASNGQGVSYEQYF
NA,TRBV18,NA,TRBJ2-1,18,TGTGCCAGCTCACCACCGATTTTCGGGAGACGGTCCTACAATGAGCAGTTCTTC,CASSPPIFGRRSYNEQFF
NA,TRBV6-5,NA,TRBJ2-2,11,TGTGCCACCAAGGGGCTGCGGGAGCTGTTTTTT,CATKGLRELFF
NA,TRBV4-2,NA,TRBJ2-3,16,TGTGCCAGCAGCCAAGATTGGACCCAGGGGACAGATACGCAGTATTTT,CASSQDWTQGTDTQYF
NA,TRBV5-4,few,TRBJ1-1,14,TGTGCCAGCAGCAGCAACAGGGTGGGCACTGAAGCTTTCTTT,CASSSNRVGTEAFF
NA,TRBV4-2,NA,TRBJ1-5,16,TGTGCCAGCAGCCAAGAAAAGGGGAATCATAATCAGCCCCAGCATTTT,CASSQEKGNHNQPQHF
TRBD1,TRBV5-6,NA,TRBJ2-2,16,TGTGCCAGCAGCTTGGGGACAGGGATATTCACCGGGGAGCTGTTTTTT,CASSLGTGIFTGELFF
NA,TRBV5-1,NA,TRBJ2-7,14,TGCGCCAGCAGCTCCGACACCGACCTCTACGAGCAGTACTTC,CASSSDTDLYEQYF
NA,TRBV15,NA,TRBJ1-2,15,TGTGCCACCAGCAGAGATGGCAGGGTTGACTATGGCTACACCTTC,CATSRDGRVDYGYTF
NA,TRBV4-3,NA,TRBJ2-7,15,TGCGCCAGCAGCCAAGATACAGGCTTGAGCTACGAGCAGTACTTC,CASSQDTGLSYEQYF
NA,TRBV5-1,NA,TRBJ2-3,14,TGCGCCAGCTCAACAGGGTTGTTCACAGATACGCAGTATTTT,CASSTGLFTDTQYF
TRBD1,TRBV2,NA,TRBJ1-2,15,TGTGCCAGCAGTTTTACCGGGACAGGGGGCGCGGGCTACACCTTC,CASSFTGTGGAGYTF
TRBD2,TRBV4-2,NA,TRBJ2-1,16,TGTGCCAGCAGCCAAGGATGGCGGGAGGGGTACAATGAGCAGTTCTTC,CASSQGWREGYNEQFF
TRBD1,TRBV27,NA,TRBJ1-2,21,TGTGCCAGCCTCAACCGGGACAGGGGGGGAGTCGCATACTCCCTAAACTATGGCTACACCTTC,CASLNRDRGGVAYSLNYGYTF
NA,TRBV10-3,NA,TRBJ2-5,15,TGTGCCATCAGTGAGACGGGAGCGATCCAAGAGACCCAGTACTTC,CAISETGAIQETQYF
TRBD1,TRBV18,few,TRBJ1-2,14,TGTGCCAGCTCAGCCGGGACAGCTAACTATGGCTACACCTTC,CASSAGTANYGYTF
TRBD2,TRBV7-2,NA,TRBJ2-3,18,TGTGCCAGCAGCTTACCGGGACTAGCGGGGGGGCCTACAGATACGCAGTATTTT,CASSLPGLAGGPTDTQYF
TRBD2,TRBV11-3,NA,TRBJ2-1,16,TGTGCCAGCAGCTTAGATCACAGCGGGAGTACGTATGAGCAGTTCTTC,CASSLDHSGSTYEQFF
NA,TRBV7-3,NA,TRBJ2-6,15,TGTGCCAGCAGCTCTTGGCGGTCTGGGGCCAACGTCCTGACTTTC,CASSSWRSGANVLTF
NA,TRBV27,NA,TRBJ2-2,16,TGTGCCAGCAGGCGGATCCGAGCACTGAACACCGGGGAGCTGTTTTTT,CASRRIRALNTGELFF
TRBD2,TRBV18,NA,TRBJ2-3,14,TGTGCCAGCTCACCAACAGCGGGGGGGGATACGCAGTATTTT,CASSPTAGGDTQYF